This T cell receptor (beta chain) was observed in a study of CD8 T cells in Susac syndrome. Negative isolation yielded CD4+ and CD8+ T cells, and FACS enriched TEMRA cells. The ends were cut back, 7 bases at V and 4 bases at J, with 16 bases in the middle. The CDR3 length is 14 residues. Reverse transcription of about 0.5 to 1 ug RNA was carried out with random hexamers. TCRdb analysed the immunoSEQ multiplex PCR reads with MiXCR anew, one entry per CDR3 protein. The profile shows roughly 330,000 distinct CDR3 sequences, 92% of them singletons. The source material was CD4+ T cells from PBMCs. The chain has TRBV12-3 or TRBV12-4 and TRBJ2-5, with D perhaps given as TRBD1 or TRBD2 (5 bases each). The origin of this receptor is a human donor with multiple sclerosis. In DNA form, the CDR3 reads TGTGCCAGCAAAGGGGCGCGGGTTGTAGAGACCCAGTACTTC. Its translation: CASKGARVVETQYF.